The 17 T cell receptor beta chains listed next were all sequenced from one sample in a study of tumor-infiltrating lymphocytes in primary liver carcinoma. The investigators made TCR beta cDNA from approximately 500 ng total RNA, using a constant-region primer. Nested multiplex PCR, run for three rounds with slightly modified ARM-PCR, yielded TCR beta libraries. The first two PCR rounds used TRBV1-TRBV30 primers with a Cbeta primer, 9 to 10 cycles each. TCRdb ran MiXCR on the multiplex PCR reads and lists one entry per CDR3 protein. Of 100,000 or so distinct CDR3 sequences in the sample, about four fifths were seen once. The roughly 19-32 mg bulk tissue piece was not sorted before simultaneous RNA and DNA extraction. The sequenced material came from liver tumor tissue from sampling region 3. The subset is: tumor region T3, left-lateral pole. The receptors were gathered from a man aged 40-55 years with primary liver carcinoma and hepatitis B virus infection.

Concerning this clonotype itself: The junction does not match germline at one end; this may be a read error. The chain is built from TRBV4-3 and TRBJ1-6; D remains ambiguous. Germline CDR1 reads LGHNA; CDR2 reads YSLEER. There are 16 residues in the CDR3. CDR3: CTSIPGLGSYNSPLHF. The CDR3 DNA reads as TGCACCAGCATCCCGGGCCTGGGCTCCTATAATTCACCCCTCCACTTT.

This chain links TRBV12-3 or TRBV12-4 with TRBJ2-2; no reliable D call. Deletions cut 9 bases from V and 15 bases from J, with 23 bases between. The CDR3 is 13 amino acids. CDR3 residues: CARSIAGAGELFF. CDR3 bases: TGTGCCAGGAGCATTGCAGGAGCCGGAGAGTTGTTTTTT.

For this clonotype: One junction end does not reproduce the germline sequence, and a read error may be involved. This chain's CDR3 is CASNPGLAGKVDAQYF. The DNA for the CDR3 is TGTGCCAGCAATCCTGGACTAGCGGGAAAGGTAGATGCGCAGTATTTT. V is TRBV28 and J is TRBJ2-3; 12 bases are a match to TRBD2. Germline V gives CDR1 MDHEN, CDR2 SYDVKM. This CDR3 has 16 residues.

The chain has TRBV5-6 and TRBJ2-3; the D gene could be TRBD1 or TRBD2 (5 bases each). Germline V gene sequence: CDR1 SGHDT, CDR2 YYEEEE. The CDR3 runs 15 residues. V was trimmed by 4 bases and J by 7 bases, leaving 19 bases between them. CDR3 nucleotides: TGTGCCAGCAGCCTGCGCCGGGGCCACGGAAATACGCAGTATTTT. Its translation: CASSLRRGHGNTQYF.

As for this clonotype: At one end, the junction sequence differs from germline, possibly due to a read error. The rearrangement joins TRBV14 to TRBJ1-1; D not certain. The CDR3 covers 14 residues. Germline V gene sequence: CDR1 SGHDN, CDR2 FVKESK. The DNA for the CDR3 is TGTGCCAGCAGCCGAGCAGATTTGAAGACTGAAGCTTTCTTT. This codes for CASSRADLKTEAFF.

This clonotype appeared a single time. The junction differs from germline at one of its ends, possibly a read error. The CDR3 DNA is TGTGCCATCAGTTTAGTCTCAGGCCAAGGAATTGAAGCTTTCTTT. It codes for CAISLVSGQGIEAFF. The chain recombines TRBV12-3 or TRBV12-4 with TRBJ1-1; D not certain. The CDR3 has 15 amino acids.

This clonotype showed up just once. V usage is TRBV12-3 or TRBV12-4 and J usage is TRBJ2-2; D possibly corresponds to TRBD2 (7 bases). This CDR3 is built from 16 residues. Trimming pared 3 bases from V and 10 bases from J, leaving 21 bases between. The CDR3 reads CASSFGGAVSIEELFF. DNA for the CDR3: TGTGCCAGCAGTTTTGGGGGGGCAGTAAGCATCGAGGAGCTGTTTTTT.

As to this clonotype: At one end, the junction sequence differs from germline, possibly due to a read error. This chain connects TRBV29-1 to TRBJ2-5; possibly TRBD2 for D (6 bases). The CDR3 spans 12 residues. CDR1 SQVTM and CDR2 ANQGSEA come from the germline V gene. CDR3 region: CNVWGEQGTQYF. CDR3 coding DNA: TGCAACGTTTGGGGGGAGCAAGGGACCCAGTACTTC.

In the case of this clonotype: At one end the junction does not follow the germline gene, possibly because of a read error. The chain joins TRBV5-1 to TRBJ2-2, with D perhaps TRBD2 (5 bases). The CDR3 extends over 15 amino acids. Germline V gene sequence: CDR1 SGHRS, CDR2 YFSETQ. DNA for the CDR3: TGCGCCAACAGCTCGCCTTTGCGAAACACCTGGGAGCTGTTGTTT. As protein: CANSSPLRNTWELLF.

Concerning this clonotype: This clone may be a read error of a much larger clone one base away. The chain is built from TRBV25-1 and TRBJ1-2; D might be TRBD1 (5 bases). Germline loops: CDR1 MGHDK, CDR2 SYGVNS. CDR3 length: 13 residues. CDR3 sequence (DNA): TGTGCCAGCAGTCCGTCAGGGAGGGGTGGCTGCACCTTC. This encodes CASSPSGRGGCTF.

The chain combines TRBV28 with TRBJ2-3; 7 nucleotides agree with TRBD1. Looked up from germline, CDR1 is MDHEN and CDR2 is SYDVKM. The CDR3 is 16 amino acids. The trim removed 6 bases at V and 6 bases at J, leaving 15 bases unmatched. CDR3 sequence (DNA): TGTGCCAGCAGCTACGACAGGGTACAGCAGCGGGATACGCAGTATTTT. Its translation is CASSYDRVQQRDTQYF. The entire variable domain, with the rest obtained from reference TRBV28 and TRBJ2-3, is as follows: DVKVTQSSRYLVKRTGEKVFLECVQDMDHENMFWYRQDPGLGLRLIYFSYDVKMKEKGDIPEGYSVSREKKERFSLILESASTNQTSMYLCASSYDRVQQRDTQYFGPGTRLTVL.

The J gene is TRBJ1-1, the V gene TRBV12-3 or TRBV12-4, with 7 nucleotides matching TRBD1. This CDR3 contains 13 residues. The trim removed 9 bases at V and 7 bases at J, leaving 11 bases unmatched. CDR3 loop: CASGRQGYIEAFF. Here the CDR3 DNA reads TGTGCCAGTGGGAGACAGGGCTACATTGAAGCTTTCTTT.

Worth noting for this clonotype: Germline and junction disagree at one end, which may indicate a read error. V and J are TRBV5-1 and TRBJ2-7, with 10 bases identical to TRBD1. CDR3 length equals 16 residues. Germline V CDR1 and CDR2: SGHRS, YFSETQ. CDR3 DNA: TGCGCCAACAGCTCCTCCTCCGGGACAGGGGCGGGGGAGCAGTACTTC. It specifies CANSSSSGTGAGEQYF.

This clonotype was recorded many times. This sequence joins TRBV12-3 or TRBV12-4 and TRBJ2-7; tentatively, D is TRBD2 (5 bases). This CDR3 has 15 residues. V was cut by 4 bases and J by 2 bases, with 15 bases left in between. This chain's CDR3 is CASSSTLSATYEQYF. The CDR3 DNA sequence: TGTGCCAGCAGTTCAACCCTTAGCGCTACCTACGAGCAGTACTTC.

On this clonotype itself: The CDR3 carries no conserved terminal phenylalanine or tryptophan, so it likely arises from a read error. The V gene is TRBV20-1, the J gene TRBJ2-3; D remains unclear. The ends were cut back, 0 bases at V and 11 bases at J, with 9 bases in the middle. The germline V gene has CDR1 DFQATT and CDR2 SNEGSKA (reference sequence). The CDR3 covers 11 residues. In DNA form, the CDR3 reads TGCAGTGCTAGAGATGTGCCCAGGCAGTATATT. This codes for CSARDVPRQYI.

Turning to this clonotype: This likely comes from a read error, as the CDR3 has no conserved phenylalanine or tryptophan at its end. The gene calls are TRBV6-2 or TRBV6-3 and TRBJ2-3; no reliable D call. Germline V gene sequence: CDR1 MNHEY, CDR2 SVGEGT. CDR3 length equals 15 residues. Written as DNA, the CDR3 is TGTGTCAGCAGTTACTTGTTGCAGGGCACAGATACGCAGTATTAT. This gives the protein CVSSYLLQGTDTQYY.

With respect to this clonotype: Lacking the conserved final phenylalanine or tryptophan, this CDR3 likely reflects a read error. CDR3 in amino acids: CSAKGQNYNSPLHY. The CDR3 nucleotides are TGCAGTGCAAAGGGACAGAACTATAATTCACCCCTCCACTAT. V usage is TRBV20-1 and J usage is TRBJ1-6; 7 bases are shared with TRBD1. V lost 6 bases to trimming and J lost 3 bases; unmatched junction nucleotides: 5. The CDR3 is 14 amino acids. Germline values: CDR1 DFQATT, CDR2 SNEGSKA (reference sequence).